This T cell receptor beta chain is from a study of Graves' ophthalmopathy and Graves' hyperthyroidism. Study background: Specimen type is peripheral blood, obtained at initial diagnosis before any treatment.

General study findings and limits: In predicting ophthalmopathy progression, the model reached roughly 69% sensitivity and 72% to 80% specificity. Blood was where most expanded thyroid clonotypes above 0.001 frequency also turned up.

For this clonotype: Its antigen is not known.

TCR beta CDR3 amplification used RNA transcripts. HTBI-primed first-round RT-PCR preceded second-round multiplex PCR. MiXCR was run by TCRdb on the multiplex PCR reads, yielding one entry per CDR3 protein. The sample holds a few hundred thousand distinct CDR3 sequences, roughly 15% seen once. The specimen was peripheral blood. The clonotype comes from an adult woman with stable Graves' hyperthyroidism.

Here the CDR3 reads CAWSGGQGTTYYEQYF. CDR3 bases: TGTGCCTGGAGTGGGGGACAGGGGACTACCTACTACGAGCAGTACTTC. This chain uses TRBV30 with TRBJ2-7, with 10 bases that match TRBD1. The CDR3 totals 16 residues. The V segment lost 1 base and the J segment 3 bases; nucleotides outside the gene matches: 9. Per the germline V gene, CDR1 is GTSNPN and CDR2 is SVGIG (reference sequence).